This T cell receptor beta chain came from a study of cytomegalovirus exposure and HLA in healthy donors (dated by TCRdb to 2017 to 2019). For the study in its entirety: In an earlier analysis of some 550 of the donors, 250 to 350 Gb of sequence data and just under 120 million unique TCR beta sequences from 180 million or so T cells were reported. About 300 gigabases of sequencing data and roughly 81 million unique TCR sequences made up an early release that covered fewer than 650 HLA-typed donors. Of the roughly 430 genotyped donors, approximately 80% fell in the genetic ancestry cluster associated with self-reported Caucasian donors. The study aimed to test whether cataloging public T cell receptors could reveal signatures of past pathogen exposure. The study profiled the T cell repertoires of fewer than 850 subjects by immunosequencing and related them to cytomegalovirus serostatus. In addition to the first cohort of 650 to 750 subjects, a separate validation cohort of some 120 different subjects was used. To predict cytomegalovirus infection status, the study combined high-throughput TCR immunosequencing, statistical association of individual TCRs with disease status, and machine learning. To study patterns of TCR occurrence, a later analysis re-analyzed previously published TCR beta repertoires from 500 to 850 donors and added high-resolution HLA genotyping. Rather than drawing on any new phenotypic data, the later analysis identified candidate immune exposures from TCR beta sequences and the way those sequences occurred across donors. To decide whether each TCR beta V gene segment behaved as functional or pseudogenic, an earlier analysis of approximately 590 of the donors relied on high-throughput TCR beta sequencing. Donor age, sex, ethnicity and CMV serostatus were compiled alongside the repertoire data. A later genetic analysis took genome-wide SNP genotypes for about 55% of the roughly 670 donors and used that subset as a discovery cohort. All discovery cohort repertoires had been generated on a single sequencing platform. HLA typing included class I and class II loci at four-digit resolution. Typing coverage varied by locus: about 620-630 donors for A, B, C, DRB1 and DQB1; more than 500 for DQA1; about 600 for DPA1; roughly 450 for DPB1. Because of strong linkage in the cohort, roughly five DR-DQ haplotypes were treated as single units for association and clustering. Among about 400 genotyped donors of the cohort, an average of roughly 230,000 unique TCR beta nucleotide sequences was sequenced per donor, of which roughly 18% were non-productive. The study at large found these results: Compared with equally common non-associated chains, HLA-associated TCR beta chains in a later analysis were more clonally expanded and had lower generation probabilities. It was suggested by the authors that the approach could potentially be generalized to other disease states and immunological phenotypes. Because counts were too low, seventeen rarely observed V segments, including chromosome 9 orphons, were left out of the earlier analysis of roughly 600 of the donors. In a later analysis, the rate of TCR association differed among HLA loci, with DRB1 alleles having the most associated TCRs and HLA-C alleles having the fewest. Compared with the approximately 720-donor mean, donors in an Asian-associated ancestry cluster had fewer N-insertions in productive TCRs, according to a later genetic analysis. An association between a missense DCLRE1C variant and V-gene and J-gene trimming of TCR beta chains was found in a later genetic analysis and replicated in an independent cohort. When HLA alleles, especially DR and DQ, strongly co-occurred, TCR associations were difficult to assign to individual alleles. In an earlier analysis of some 540 of the donors, most TCR beta V segments appeared in productive rearrangements about 87% or about 30% of the time, broadly matching IMGT annotations. Presence/absence analyses assumed roughly uniform sequencing depth across donors, an assumption that may not hold. For the cohort, immune exposure information was limited to CMV serostatus. Because HLA typing was unavailable for some donors at each locus, only the typed subset was used in association tests. In vitro tests confirmed that a few of the cytomegalovirus-associated TCR beta chains recognize cytomegalovirus antigens. A later analysis associated 15,000 to 20,000 TCR beta sequences with specific HLA alleles at a false discovery rate of 0.05. Correlated functional status among segregating V segments might be attributable to linkage disequilibrium, but an unknown experimental factor could not be ruled out. A total of fewer than 200 TCR beta chains were listed by the study as associated with cytomegalovirus. Most TCR sequences were observed very rarely across donors, whereas some public TCRs were present in many individuals. The cohort was sequenced for TCR beta chains only, and without alpha or paired-chain data the features that could be detected were limited. A cluster of highly shared sequence variants was judged likely to represent a technical artifact of the sequencing pipeline. A further reported finding was that TCR beta sequences accurately predicted the HLA-A and HLA-B alleles for most subjects in the first cohort. Because the 87-base-pair reads could not distinguish some IMGT-functional V segments, including TRBV6-2 and TRBV6-3, those segments were excluded. According to a later analysis, parvovirus B19, influenza, CMV and Epstein-Barr virus appeared linked to several top co-occurrence clusters. In a later analysis, most CMV-associated TCR beta chains were found to appear HLA-restricted, with HLA associations seemingly driven largely by CMV exposure. In both the original and validation cohorts, the classifier was reported to diagnose cytomegalovirus status with high specificity and sensitivity.

Details on this clone: Its recognized antigen is unknown. No base qualities exist here, and no much larger clone lies one base off it.

CDR1 and CDR2, per the germline V gene (reference sequence), are LNHDA and SQIVND. V is cut back by 2 bases and J by 1 base, with 2 bases in the junction unmatched. The CDR3 spans 17 residues, from the cysteine through the phenylalanine. The sequence is cut down to CDR3 DNA, 51 bases in frame from base 1. The cohort comprised approximately 700 healthy bone marrow donors. All cohort members were sampled while nominally healthy, although unrecorded immune exposures were likely present. The donor was CMV seropositive and was included in the group of approximately 310 seropositive cohort members. Every donor gave a peripheral blood sample, and the peripheral blood mononuclear cells from that sample were used for TCR beta sequencing. The Qiagen DNeasy Blood Extraction Kit was used to extract genomic DNA from the blood cell samples. The library came from the immunoSEQ multiplex PCR assay. A mixture of 60 forward primers for TCR Vbeta segments and 13 reverse primers for TCR Jbeta segments was used in the multiplex PCR. The CDR3 region of rearranged TCR beta genes was amplified from genomic DNA with a multiplex PCR assay. On the Illumina HiSeq System, the amplified TCR beta libraries were sequenced as 87-base-pair reads. Processing in the source paper ran as follows. A later analysis counted some 74 million unique TCR beta chains across the 650 to 800 repertoires, and 10 million to 11 million of these chains were shared by at least two donors. Raw reads were error-corrected and collapsed into unique sequences with a nearest-neighbor algorithm that merged closely related sequences to remove PCR and sequencing errors. To assign V, D and J gene segments, CDR3 sequences were aligned to IMGT reference sequences. For a sequence to be retained, a match of at least six nucleotides to both a V gene segment and a J gene segment was required. Rearrangements were called productive when the CDR3 lacked stop codons and stayed in frame with V and J; all others were non-productive. Following IMGT convention, CDR3 was defined as the stretch from the second conserved V-encoded cysteine to the conserved J-encoded phenylalanine. The earlier analysis of 500 to 600 of the donors excluded sequences that lacked an unambiguous match to a single V gene segment. An earlier analysis of some 610 of the donors called V segments functional above 56.7% productive rearrangements and segregating when the between-donor standard deviation exceeded 5%. A statistical classification framework was built for diagnosing cytomegalovirus status from the catalog of TCR beta chain sequences. In a later analysis, V and J genes were assigned by comparing TCR nucleotide sequences against IMGT/GENE-DB human TR gene sequences. A later analysis assigned CDR3 sequences and most-parsimonious VDJ recombination scenarios with the TCRdist pipeline. In a later analysis, each TCR beta chain was defined by its CDR3 amino acid sequence together with its V-gene family, and reads lacking a unique V-gene family were excluded. A later analysis removed 500 to 600 highly shared, low-generation-probability nucleotide sequences to deal with suspected cross-contamination and a sequencing artifact. For each public chain, a later analysis derived a clonal expansion index from normalized ranks of inferred template counts within each repertoire. Generation probabilities in a later analysis came from a VDJ recombination model fitted to out-of-frame rearrangements, and those results were checked against IGoR. A later analysis scored TCR-TCR, TCR-HLA and TCR-CMV co-occurrence with hypergeometric tests, applying a repertoire-size bias correction to TCR pairs. A later analysis estimated false discovery rates by permuting HLA or CMV assignments 20 times. In a later analysis, co-occurring TCRs were grouped using DBSCAN, with TCRdist sequence similarity added in when clustering inside HLA-allele-positive subsets. Repertoires with fewer than 30,000 or more than 120,000 public chains were left out of co-occurrence clustering, as were a handful of repertoires with anomalous nucleotide sharing. TCRdb carries this immuneACCESS record with in-frame sequences only. Its versions omit some clonotypes, under half of them owing to an unresolved V gene in the studies checked, with the rest unexplained. Clone size and V and J calls were adopted from that table, with D and trimming inferred from the DNA. The table for this sample lists approximately 32,000 clones; around 76% of them were counted only once. Roughly 7.9% of the sample is taken by the ten largest.

This sequence was found in a woman aged 30 to 39 in good health and CMV-seropositive. The sequence joins TRBV19 to TRBJ2-1; 13 middle bases align to TRBD2. The sequencing input was PBMCs. The CDR3 protein is CASSISGLAGSYNEQFF. The nucleotide sequence is TGTGCCAGTAGTATATCGGGACTAGCGGGATCCTACAATGAGCAGTTCTTC.